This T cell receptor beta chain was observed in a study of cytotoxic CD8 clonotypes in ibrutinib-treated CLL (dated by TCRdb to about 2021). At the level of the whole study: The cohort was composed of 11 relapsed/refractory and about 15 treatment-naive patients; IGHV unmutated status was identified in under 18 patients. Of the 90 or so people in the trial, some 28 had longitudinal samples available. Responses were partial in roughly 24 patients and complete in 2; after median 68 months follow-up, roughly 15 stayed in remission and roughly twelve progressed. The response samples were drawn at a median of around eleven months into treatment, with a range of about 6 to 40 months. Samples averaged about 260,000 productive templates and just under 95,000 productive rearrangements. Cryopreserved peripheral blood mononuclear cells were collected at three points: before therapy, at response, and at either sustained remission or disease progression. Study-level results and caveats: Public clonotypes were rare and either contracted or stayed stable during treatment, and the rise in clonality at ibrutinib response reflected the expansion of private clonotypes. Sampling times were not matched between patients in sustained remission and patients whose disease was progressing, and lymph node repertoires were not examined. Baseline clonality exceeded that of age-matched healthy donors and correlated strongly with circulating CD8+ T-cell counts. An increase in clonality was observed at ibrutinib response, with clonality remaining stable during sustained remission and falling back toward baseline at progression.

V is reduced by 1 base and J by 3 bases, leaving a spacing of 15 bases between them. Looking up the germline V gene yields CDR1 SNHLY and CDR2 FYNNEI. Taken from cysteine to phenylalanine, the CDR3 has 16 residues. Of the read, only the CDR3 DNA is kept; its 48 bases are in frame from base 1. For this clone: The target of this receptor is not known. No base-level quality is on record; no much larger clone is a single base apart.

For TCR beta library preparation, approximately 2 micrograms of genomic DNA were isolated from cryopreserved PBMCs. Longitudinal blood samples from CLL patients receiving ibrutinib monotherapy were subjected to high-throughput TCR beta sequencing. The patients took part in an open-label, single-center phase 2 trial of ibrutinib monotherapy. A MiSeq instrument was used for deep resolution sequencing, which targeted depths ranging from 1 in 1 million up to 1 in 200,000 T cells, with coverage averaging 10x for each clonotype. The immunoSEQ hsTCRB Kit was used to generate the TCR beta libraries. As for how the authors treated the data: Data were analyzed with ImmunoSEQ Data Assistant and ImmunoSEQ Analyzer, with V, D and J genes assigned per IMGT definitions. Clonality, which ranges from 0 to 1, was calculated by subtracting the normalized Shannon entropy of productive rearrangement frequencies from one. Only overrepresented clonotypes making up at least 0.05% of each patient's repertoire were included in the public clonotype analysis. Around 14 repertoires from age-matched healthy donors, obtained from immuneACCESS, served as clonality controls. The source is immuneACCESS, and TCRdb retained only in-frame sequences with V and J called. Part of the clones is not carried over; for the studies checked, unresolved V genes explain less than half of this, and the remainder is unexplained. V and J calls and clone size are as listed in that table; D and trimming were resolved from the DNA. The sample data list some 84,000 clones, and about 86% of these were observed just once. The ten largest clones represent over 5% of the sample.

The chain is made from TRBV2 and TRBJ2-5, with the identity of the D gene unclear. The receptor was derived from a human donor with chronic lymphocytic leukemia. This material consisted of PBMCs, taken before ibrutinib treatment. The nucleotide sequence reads TGTGCCAGCAGTGAAGTAGTAGAACTACTTGAAGAGACCCAGTACTTC. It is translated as CASSEVVELLEETQYF.